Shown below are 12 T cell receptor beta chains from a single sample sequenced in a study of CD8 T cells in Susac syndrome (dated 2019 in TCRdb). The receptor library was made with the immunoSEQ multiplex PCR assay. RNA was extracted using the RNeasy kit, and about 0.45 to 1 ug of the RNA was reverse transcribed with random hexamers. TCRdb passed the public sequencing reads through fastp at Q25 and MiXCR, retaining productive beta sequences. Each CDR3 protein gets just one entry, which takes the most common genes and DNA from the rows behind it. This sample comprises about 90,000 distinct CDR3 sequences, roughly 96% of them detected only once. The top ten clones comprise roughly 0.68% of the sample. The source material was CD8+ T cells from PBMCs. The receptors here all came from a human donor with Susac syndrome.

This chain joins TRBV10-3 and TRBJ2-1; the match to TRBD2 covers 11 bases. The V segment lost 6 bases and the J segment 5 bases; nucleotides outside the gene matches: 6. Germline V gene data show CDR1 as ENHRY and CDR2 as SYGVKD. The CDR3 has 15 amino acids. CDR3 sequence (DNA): TGTGCCATCAGGGGAGCTAGCGGGGGGAACAATGAGCAGTTCTTC. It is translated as CAIRGASGGNNEQFF.

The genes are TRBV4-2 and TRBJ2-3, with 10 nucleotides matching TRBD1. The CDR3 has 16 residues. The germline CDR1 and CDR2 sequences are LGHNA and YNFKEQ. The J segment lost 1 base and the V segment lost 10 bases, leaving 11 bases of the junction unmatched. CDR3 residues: CATAPMDRGGTDTQYF. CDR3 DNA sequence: TGTGCCACCGCGCCGATGGACAGGGGGGGCACAGATACGCAGTATTTT.

The CDR3, as DNA: TGTGCCAGCAGCTTCAGCGGGTTTGGCGAGCCCCAGCATTTT. This codes for CASSFSGFGEPQHF. The chain recombines TRBV5-6 with TRBJ1-5; no clear D. CDR3 length equals 14 residues. Germline values: CDR1 SGHDT, CDR2 YYEEEE. V was trimmed by 2 bases and J by 8 bases, leaving 14 bases between them.

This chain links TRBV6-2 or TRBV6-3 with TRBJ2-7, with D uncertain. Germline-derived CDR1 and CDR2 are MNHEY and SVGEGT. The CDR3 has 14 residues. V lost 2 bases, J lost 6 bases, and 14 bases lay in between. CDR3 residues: CASSYALLVGEQYF. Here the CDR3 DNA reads TGTGCCAGCAGTTACGCGCTCTTAGTGGGCGAGCAGTACTTC.

This CDR3 reads CASTGGADYGYTF. The DNA of the CDR3 is TGTGCCAGTACAGGGGGCGCCGACTATGGCTACACCTTC. The genes are TRBV3-1 and TRBJ1-2; 9 bases are a match to TRBD1. This CDR3 contains 13 residues. CDR1 is LGHDT, CDR2 YNNKEL, per germline (reference sequence). Losses at the gene ends were 9 bases for V and 3 bases for J; bases not matched to a gene: 5.

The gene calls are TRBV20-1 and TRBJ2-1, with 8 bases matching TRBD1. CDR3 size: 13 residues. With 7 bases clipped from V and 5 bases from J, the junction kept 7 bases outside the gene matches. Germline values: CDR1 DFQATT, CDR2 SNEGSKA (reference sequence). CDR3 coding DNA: TGCAGTGTTCTGACAGGGGATAACAATGAGCAGTTCTTC. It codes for CSVLTGDNNEQFF.

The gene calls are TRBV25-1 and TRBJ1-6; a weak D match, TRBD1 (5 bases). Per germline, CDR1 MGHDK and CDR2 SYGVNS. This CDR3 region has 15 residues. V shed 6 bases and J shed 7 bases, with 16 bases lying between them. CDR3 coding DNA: TGTGCCAGCAGAGAGGGGTATAGTAAGAATTCACCCCTCCACTTT. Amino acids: CASREGYSKNSPLHF.

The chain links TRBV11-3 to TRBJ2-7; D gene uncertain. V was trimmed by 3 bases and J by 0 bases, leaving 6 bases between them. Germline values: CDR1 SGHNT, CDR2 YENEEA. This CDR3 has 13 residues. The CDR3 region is CASSFSPSYEQYF. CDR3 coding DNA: TGTGCCAGCAGCTTTTCGCCCTCCTACGAGCAGTACTTC.

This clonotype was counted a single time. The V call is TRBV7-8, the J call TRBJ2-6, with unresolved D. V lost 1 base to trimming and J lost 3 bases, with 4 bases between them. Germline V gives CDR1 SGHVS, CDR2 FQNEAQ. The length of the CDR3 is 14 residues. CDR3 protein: CASSLGGGANVLTF. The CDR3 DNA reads TGTGCCAGCAGCTTAGGGGGTGGGGCCAACGTCCTGACTTTC.

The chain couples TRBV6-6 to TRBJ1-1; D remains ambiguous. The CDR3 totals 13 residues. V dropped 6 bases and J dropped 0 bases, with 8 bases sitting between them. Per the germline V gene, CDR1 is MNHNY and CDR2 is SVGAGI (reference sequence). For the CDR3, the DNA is TGTGCCAGCAGCACTTGGGTGAACACTGAAGCTTTCTTT. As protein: CASSTWVNTEAFF.

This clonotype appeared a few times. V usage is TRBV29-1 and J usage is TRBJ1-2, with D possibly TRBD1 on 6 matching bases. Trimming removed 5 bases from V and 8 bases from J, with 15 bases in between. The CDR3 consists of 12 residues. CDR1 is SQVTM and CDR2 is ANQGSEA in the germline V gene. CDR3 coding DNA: TGCAGCGTTCCGTACAGGGCTTGGGGCTACACCTTC. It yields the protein CSVPYRAWGYTF.

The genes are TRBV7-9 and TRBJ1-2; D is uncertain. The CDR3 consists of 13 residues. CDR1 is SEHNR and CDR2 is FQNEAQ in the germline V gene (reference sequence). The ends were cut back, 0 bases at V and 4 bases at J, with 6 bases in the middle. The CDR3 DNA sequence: TGTGCCAGCAGCTTAGCTGACACCTATGGCTACACCTTC. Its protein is CASSLADTYGYTF.